Listed below are T cell receptor beta chains from one sample, sequenced in a study of OX40 agonist ivuxolimab in advanced cancers. Profiled with immunoSEQ multiplex PCR; TCRdb holds only in-frame clones, not every one. The sample contains about 58,000 clones, more than 70% of which appear only once. This specimen was CD4+ or CD8+ T cells sorted from blood, taken in a trial of the OX40 agonist ivuxolimab. These receptors were obtained from an adult with an advanced solid tumor such as melanoma, head and neck, liver or kidney cancer. The CDR3 runs from the conserved cysteine through the conserved F or W. D genes are given only for firm matches. Expanded clones get a size class; other rows say once, few or many, or leave the size out.

j_call clone_size v_call d_call cdr3_nt cdr3_aa
TRBJ2-7 . TRBV18 TRBD1 TGTGCCAGCTCAGCACTGGGACAGGTAACCTACGAGCAGTACTTC CASSALGQVTYEQYF
TRBJ1-4 . TRBV6-5 . TGTGCCAGCAGGCCCCGACAGGCGCATAATGAAAAACTGTTTTTT CASRPRQAHNEKLFF
TRBJ1-4 . TRBV19 . TGTGCCAGTAGTATTCACAGGCCGTCAACTAATGAAAAACTGTTTTTT CASSIHRPSTNEKLFF
TRBJ2-3 . TRBV5-1 . TGCGCCAGCAGCTTGGACGACAGGATCACAGATACGCAGTATTTT CASSLDDRITDTQYF
TRBJ2-7 . TRBV18 . TGTGCCAGCTCACCACAGGGGCCTCCCGTGGAGCAGTACTTC CASSPQGPPVEQYF
TRBJ2-2 . TRBV5-1 TRBD2 TGCGCCAGCGGTAGGCTAGCGGGGGCCACCGGGGAGCTGTTTTTT CASGRLAGATGELFF
TRBJ2-5 once TRBV6-6 . TGTGCCAGCAGTTACTCTTGGGCGAGGGAGACCCAGTACTTC CASSYSWARETQYF
TRBJ2-1 . TRBV18 TRBD1 TGTGCCAGCTCATCTTTCAAACAGGGGCCCGTAGCGAACAATGAGCAGTTCTTC CASSSFKQGPVANNEQFF
TRBJ2-3 once TRBV10-3 TRBD2 TGTGCCATCAGTGAGTCCCTAGCGGGGGATACGCAGTATTTT CAISESLAGDTQYF
TRBJ1-2 once TRBV6-1 TRBD1 TGTGCCAGCAGTCTGGACAGGGCCAACTATGGCTACACCTTC CASSLDRANYGYTF
TRBJ2-1 . TRBV5-1 . TGCGCCAGCAGCGTGCCTGTAACCTACAATGAGCAGTTCTTC CASSVPVTYNEQFF
TRBJ1-4 . TRBV15 . TGTGCCACCAGCAATTTAGGGACCAAAAAACTGTTTTTT CATSNLGTKKLFF
TRBJ1-1 . TRBV6-5 . TGTGCCAGCAGGCCAAACAGGGTTGGCACTGAAGCTTTCTTT CASRPNRVGTEAFF
TRBJ1-2 once TRBV5-4 TRBD1 TGTGCCAGCAGCGAACAGGGGAGGAACTATGGCTACACCTTC CASSEQGRNYGYTF
TRBJ2-1 . TRBV4-1 TRBD2 TGCGCCAGCAGCCAAGGGTGGACTAGCGGGAACAATGAGCAGTTCTTC CASSQGWTSGNNEQFF
TRBJ2-3 . TRBV11-2 . TGTGCCAGCAGCTTAGTGCCTATAGGCGCAGATACGCAGTATTTT CASSLVPIGADTQYF
TRBJ2-6 . TRBV5-8 . TGTGCCAGCAGCTTGTCTGGGGCCAACGTCCTGACTTTC CASSLSGANVLTF
TRBJ1-2 . TRBV6-5 TRBD1 TGTGCCAGCAGTTACCAAAGACAGGGCAAAGATGGCTACACCTTC CASSYQRQGKDGYTF
TRBJ2-1 . TRBV11-2 . TGTGCCAGCAGCTCCCGCCTGGGGGGGGCAAGGGAGCAGTTCTTC CASSSRLGGAREQFF
TRBJ2-2 . TRBV4-2 . TGTGCCAGCAGCCCCCGGTCAGGGCAGTTCACCGGGGAGCTGTTTTTT CASSPRSGQFTGELFF
TRBJ1-4 . TRBV5-1 . TGCGCCAGCAGCTTGGATACAGGGAGAGAAAAACTGTTTTTT CASSLDTGREKLFF
TRBJ2-1 . TRBV6-6 TRBD1 TGTGCCAGCAGTTATTTTACAGGGGATAATGAGCAGTTCTTC CASSYFTGDNEQFF
TRBJ1-3 . TRBV6-5 TRBD1 TGTGCCAGCAGTTACACCCAGGGGGCACGAAACACCATATATTTT CASSYTQGARNTIYF
TRBJ2-7 . TRBV18 . TGTGCCAGCTCACCCCGTAGGCTCCACGAGCAGTACTTC CASSPRRLHEQYF
TRBJ1-2 few TRBV7-9 . TGTGCCAGCAGCCGATGGGGAGGGGGCTATGGCTACACCTTC CASSRWGGGYGYTF
TRBJ1-3 . TRBV7-2 . TGTGCCAGCAGCTTAAGGGGTCGTAGCAGCTCTGGAAACACCATATATTTT CASSLRGRSSSGNTIYF
TRBJ2-1 . TRBV7-3 . TGTGCCAGCAGCCTAAGATCGGACGACCGGGCTGAGCAGTTCTTC CASSLRSDDRAEQFF
TRBJ2-2 . TRBV5-1 TRBD2 TGCGCCAGCAGCTTTCTAGCGGGGGACACCGGGGAGCTGTTTTTT CASSFLAGDTGELFF
TRBJ2-3 few TRBV18 . TGTGCCAGCTCCCCCCCTGGGGGGGGCAGAGCAGATACGCAGTATTTT CASSPPGGGRADTQYF
TRBJ2-6 . TRBV5-1 TRBD1 TGCGCCAGCAGCCTTCGGGGACAGGGGGCGTCTAGCTCTGGGGCCAACGTCCTGACTTTC CASSLRGQGASSSGANVLTF